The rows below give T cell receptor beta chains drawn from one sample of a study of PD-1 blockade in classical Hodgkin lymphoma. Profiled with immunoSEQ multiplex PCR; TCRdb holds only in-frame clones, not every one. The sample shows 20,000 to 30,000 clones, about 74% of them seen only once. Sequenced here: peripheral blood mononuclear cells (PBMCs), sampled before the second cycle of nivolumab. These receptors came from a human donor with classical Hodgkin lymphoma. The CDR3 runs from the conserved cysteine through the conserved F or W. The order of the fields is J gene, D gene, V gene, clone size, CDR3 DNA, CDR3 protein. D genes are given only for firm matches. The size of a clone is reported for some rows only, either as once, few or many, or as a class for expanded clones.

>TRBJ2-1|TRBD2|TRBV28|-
TGTGCCAGCAGCTATCTAGCGGGGGATGAGCAGTTCTTC
CASSYLAGDEQFF
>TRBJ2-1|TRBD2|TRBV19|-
TGTGCCAGTAGTATTCGGACTAGCGGGAGGTACAATGAGCAGTTCTTC
CASSIRTSGRYNEQFF
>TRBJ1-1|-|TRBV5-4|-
TGTGCCAGCAGATCGGGACACCTGAACACTGAAGCTTTCTTT
CASRSGHLNTEAFF
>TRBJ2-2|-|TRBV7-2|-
TGTGCCAGCAGCTTCGGTTTGAGGGCCGGGGAGCTGTTTTTT
CASSFGLRAGELFF
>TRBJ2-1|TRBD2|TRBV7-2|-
TGTGCCAGCAGCCGGACCGGGACTAGCGGGAGGGTTGAGCAGTTCTTC
CASSRTGTSGRVEQFF
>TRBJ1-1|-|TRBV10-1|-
TGCGCCAGCAGTGAGTCAGGAAACCTTGAAGCTTTCTTT
CASSESGNLEAFF
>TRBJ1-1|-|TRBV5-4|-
TGTGCCAGCAGCTTGGTGGGGATGAACACTGAAGCTTTCTTT
CASSLVGMNTEAFF
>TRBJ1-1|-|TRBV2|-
TGTGCCAGCAGTGGTCTGCAGGGGAACACTGAAGCTTTCTTT
CASSGLQGNTEAFF
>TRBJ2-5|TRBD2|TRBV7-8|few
TGTGCCAGCAGCTTGACTAGCGGGGACCAAGAGACCCAGTACTTC
CASSLTSGDQETQYF
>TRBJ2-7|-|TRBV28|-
TGTGCCAGCAATCGTCCGGGCCCCTACGAGCAGTACTTC
CASNRPGPYEQYF
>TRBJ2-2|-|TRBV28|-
TGTGCCAGCAGTTCACAGGGCCCGAACACCGGGGAGCTGTTTTTT
CASSSQGPNTGELFF
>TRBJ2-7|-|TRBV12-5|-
TGTGCTAGTCCACCGCCCGACCCCTCCGGAGACTACGAGCAGTACTTC
CASPPPDPSGDYEQYF
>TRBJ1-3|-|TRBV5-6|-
TGTGCCAGCAGCCTTCCTGCTGACAGCTCTGGAAACACCATATATTTT
CASSLPADSSGNTIYF
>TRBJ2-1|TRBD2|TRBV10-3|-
TGTGCCATCAGTGCTAGCGGGCGTATTGGCAATGAGCAGTTCTTC
CAISASGRIGNEQFF
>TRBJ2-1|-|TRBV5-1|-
TGCGCCAGCAGCCCGGGGGACGGAAACAATGAGCAGTTCTTC
CASSPGDGNNEQFF
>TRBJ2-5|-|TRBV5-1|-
TGCGCCAGCAGTGGTGGAGCCCAAGAGACCCAGTACTTC
CASSGGAQETQYF
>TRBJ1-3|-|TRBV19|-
TGTGCCAGTACCCGAGGGGGCTCTGGAAACACCATATATTTT
CASTRGGSGNTIYF
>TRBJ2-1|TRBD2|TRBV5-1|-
TGCGCCAGCAGCTTGGAAGGCGGGAGGGCCCGTGAGCAGTTCTTC
CASSLEGGRAREQFF
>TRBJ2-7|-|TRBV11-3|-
TGTGCCAGCAGACCCCCCGGGACGCTTTCCTACGAGCAGTACTTC
CASRPPGTLSYEQYF
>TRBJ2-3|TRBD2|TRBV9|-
TGTGCCAGCAGCTTCTCGCGACTAGCGGGAGGGGTAGATACGCAGTATTTT
CASSFSRLAGGVDTQYF
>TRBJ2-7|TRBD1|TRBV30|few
TGTGCCTGGACCCGGACAGGATCTTCCTACGAGCAGTACTTC
CAWTRTGSSYEQYF
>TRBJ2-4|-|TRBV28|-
TGTGCCAGCAGCGGGAAGGATCAGTACTTC
CASSGKDQYF
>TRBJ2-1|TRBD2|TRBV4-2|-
TGTGCCAGCGTCCGGGGACTAGCGGGAGTCAATGAGCAGTTCTTC
CASVRGLAGVNEQFF
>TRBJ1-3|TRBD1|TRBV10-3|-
TGTGCCATCACCGATGACAGGGAGGTGTACACCATATATTTT
CAITDDREVYTIYF
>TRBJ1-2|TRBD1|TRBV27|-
TGTGCCAGCAGCCGGGACAGGGGGGCTGGCTACACCTTC
CASSRDRGAGYTF
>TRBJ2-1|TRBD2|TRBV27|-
TGTGCCAGCAGTTTCTTAGCGGGAGGGCCGCATAATGAGCAGTTCTTC
CASSFLAGGPHNEQFF
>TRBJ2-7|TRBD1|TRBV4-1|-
TGCGCCAGCAGCCAAGAAGGGCCGGGACAGGGGTTCGCGGGAGCATCCTACGAGCAGTACTTC
CASSQEGPGQGFAGASYEQYF
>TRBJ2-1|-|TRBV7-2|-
TGTGCCAGCAGCCTAGGACCGTACAATGAGCAGTTCTTC
CASSLGPYNEQFF
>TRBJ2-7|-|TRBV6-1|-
TGTGCCAGCAGGGTCTTGGATATAGGCGAGCAGTACTTC
CASRVLDIGEQYF
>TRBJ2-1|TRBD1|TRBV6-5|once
TGTGCCAGCAGTTACCGCGGGACAGGTTACAATGAGCAGTTCTTC
CASSYRGTGYNEQFF
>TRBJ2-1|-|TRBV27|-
TGTGCCAGCAGTTTAGGGGACGGGTACAATGAGCAGTTCTTC
CASSLGDGYNEQFF
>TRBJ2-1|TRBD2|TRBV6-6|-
TGTGCCAGCAGGCAAGGCGGGAGGAAATACAATGAGCAGTTCTTC
CASRQGGRKYNEQFF
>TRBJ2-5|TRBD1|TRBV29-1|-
TGCAGCGCCCGCCGGGACAGAAGCCAAGAGACCCAGTACTTC
CSARRDRSQETQYF
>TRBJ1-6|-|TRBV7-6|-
TGTGCCAGCAGCCAGGGACTTTATAATTCACCCCTCCACTTT
CASSQGLYNSPLHF
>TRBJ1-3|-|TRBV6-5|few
TGTGCCAGCAGTTACGGGAGCGAGGAGTACGGTAACACCATATATTTT
CASSYGSEEYGNTIYF
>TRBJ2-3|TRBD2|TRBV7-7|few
TGTGCTAGCAGCCACGGACTAGCGGGAGCAGATACGCAGTATTTT
CASSHGLAGADTQYF
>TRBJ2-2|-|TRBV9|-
TGTGCCAGCAGCGTAGTCCCCTGGTCCGAGCTGTTTTTT
CASSVVPWSELFF